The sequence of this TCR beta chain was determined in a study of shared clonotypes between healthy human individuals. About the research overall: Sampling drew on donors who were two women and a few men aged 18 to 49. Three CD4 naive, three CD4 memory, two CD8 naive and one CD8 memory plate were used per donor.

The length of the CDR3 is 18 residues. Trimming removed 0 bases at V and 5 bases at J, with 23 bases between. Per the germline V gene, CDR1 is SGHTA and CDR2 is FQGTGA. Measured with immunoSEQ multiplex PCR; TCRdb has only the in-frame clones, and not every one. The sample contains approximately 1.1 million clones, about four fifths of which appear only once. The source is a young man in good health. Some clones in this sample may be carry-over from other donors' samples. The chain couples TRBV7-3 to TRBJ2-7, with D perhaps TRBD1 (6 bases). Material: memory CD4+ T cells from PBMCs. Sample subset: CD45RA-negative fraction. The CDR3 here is CASSLTPLGQARWDEQYF. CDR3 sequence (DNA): TGTGCCAGCAGCTTAACCCCCCTGGGACAAGCCCGGTGGGACGAGCAGTACTTC.